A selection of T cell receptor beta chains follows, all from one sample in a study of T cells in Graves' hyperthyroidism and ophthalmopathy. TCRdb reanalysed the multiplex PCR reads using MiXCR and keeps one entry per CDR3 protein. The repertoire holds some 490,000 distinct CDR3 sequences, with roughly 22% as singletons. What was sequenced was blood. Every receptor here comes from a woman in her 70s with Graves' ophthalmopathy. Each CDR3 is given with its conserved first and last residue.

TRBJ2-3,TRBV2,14,CASSYGVSTDTQYF
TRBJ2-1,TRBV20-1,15,CSARGQGRRVNEQFF
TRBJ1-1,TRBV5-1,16,CASSFGGASPNTEAFF
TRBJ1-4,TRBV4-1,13,CASSQEINEKLFF
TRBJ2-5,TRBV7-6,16,CASSQGTSGIQETQYF
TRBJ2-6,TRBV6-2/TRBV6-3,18,CASSPRTGSFSGANVLTF
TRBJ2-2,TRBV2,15,CASRGTGVNTGELFF
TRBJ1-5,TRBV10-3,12,CAVGGGNQPQHF
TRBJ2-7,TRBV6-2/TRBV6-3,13,CASSYSTGLEQYF
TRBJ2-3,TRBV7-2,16,CASSYVGTSAADTQYF
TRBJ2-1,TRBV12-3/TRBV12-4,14,CASSLAFGESEQFF
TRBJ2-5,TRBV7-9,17,CASSALAGGGPQETQYF
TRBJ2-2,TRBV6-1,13,CASSEREPGELFF
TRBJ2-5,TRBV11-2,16,CASSLGGLAGKETQYF
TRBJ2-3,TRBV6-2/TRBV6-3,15,CASSYFGGSTDTQYF
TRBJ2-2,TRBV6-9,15,CASSYQQGAGGELFF
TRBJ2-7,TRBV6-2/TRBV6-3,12,CASSDGGYEQYF
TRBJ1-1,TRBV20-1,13,CSAGVGGRTEAFF
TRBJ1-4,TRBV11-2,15,CASSLDHGFNEKLFF
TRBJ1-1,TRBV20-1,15,CSARVRGRTNTEAFF
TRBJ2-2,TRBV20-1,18,CSANGLAGGFANTGELFF
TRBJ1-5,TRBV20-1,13,CSARGDGNQPQHF
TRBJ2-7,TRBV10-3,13,CAITPNDAYEQYF
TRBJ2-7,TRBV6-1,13,CASSREMPSEQYF
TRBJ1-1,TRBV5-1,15,CASAPPGRMNTEAFF
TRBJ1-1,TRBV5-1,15,CASRMTGGSNTEAFF
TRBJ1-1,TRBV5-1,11,CASSRDTEAFF
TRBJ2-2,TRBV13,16,CASSVRAGGRTGELFF
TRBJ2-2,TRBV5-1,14,CASRGGTNTGELFF
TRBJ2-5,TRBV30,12,CAWIAGLGTQYF
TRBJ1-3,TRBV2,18,CASRPGQGLPSSGNTIYF
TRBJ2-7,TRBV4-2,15,CASSQGWSGHYEQYF
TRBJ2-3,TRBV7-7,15,CASSLGTSRTDTQYF
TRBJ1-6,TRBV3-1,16,CASSQAGTGRYSPLHF
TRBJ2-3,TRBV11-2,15,CASSQVDRETDTQYF
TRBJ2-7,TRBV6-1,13,CASSEERVLEQYF
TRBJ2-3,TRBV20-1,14,CSAKGGGGTDTQYF
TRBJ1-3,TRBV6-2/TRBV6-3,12,CASSYFPNTIYF
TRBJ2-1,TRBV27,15,CASSSSGRFYNEQFF
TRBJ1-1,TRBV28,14,CASSSSGANTEAFF
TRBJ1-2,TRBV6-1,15,CASSELGASWVGYTF
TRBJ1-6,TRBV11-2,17,CASSLRIRPGQNSPLHF
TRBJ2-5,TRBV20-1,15,CSARDRDRGWETQYF
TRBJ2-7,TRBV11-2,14,CASSLQHYSYEQYF
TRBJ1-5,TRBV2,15,CASRLQGISNQPQHF
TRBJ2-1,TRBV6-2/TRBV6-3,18,CASRTGTSGPSSYNEQFF
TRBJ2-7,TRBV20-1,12,CSASGIRDEQYF
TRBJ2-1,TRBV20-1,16,CSANTRSSGAYNEQFF
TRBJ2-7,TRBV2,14,CASRGTGTFYEQYF
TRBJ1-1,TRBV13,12,CASSPQVFGAFF
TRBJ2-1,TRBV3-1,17,CASSQVVGRVRGNEQFF
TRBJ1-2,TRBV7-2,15,CANNLARTGYYGYTF
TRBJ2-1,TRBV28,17,CASFSGTSGPSYNEQFF
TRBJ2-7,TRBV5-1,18,CASSPGGREAWSSYEQYF